Each of the 23 T cell receptor beta chains below was sequenced from the same sample in a study of graft-versus-host responses after intestinal transplantation. Clones were sequenced by immunoSEQ multiplex PCR, and TCRdb holds only the in-frame ones, with some missing. The sample has around 100,000 clones; 93% are singletons. These receptors have no identified antigens. The sample was unstimulated CD8+ T cells sorted from spleen or lymph node cells, taken before intestinal transplant. The source of these receptors is a human donor who received an intestinal transplant.

V is TRBV5-6 and J is TRBJ2-2, with unresolved D. V was shortened by 2 bases and J by 6 bases, with 5 bases between the two germline ends. This CDR3 has 12 amino acids. From germline, CDR1 is SGHDT and CDR2 YYEEEE. The DNA for the CDR3 is TGTGCCAGCAGCTTAGTGGCCGGGGAGCTGTTTTTT. Protein product: CASSLVAGELFF.

The genes are TRBV6-6 and TRBJ2-1; no clear D gene. Trimming removed 3 bases at V and 3 bases at J, with 15 bases between. Per germline, CDR1 MNHNY and CDR2 SVGAGI (reference sequence). This CDR3 has 16 residues. Written as DNA, the CDR3 is TGTGCCAGCAGTTATGGGGAATCCTCGATCTACAATGAGCAGTTCTTC. Amino acid sequence: CASSYGESSIYNEQFF.

The V call is TRBV30, the J call TRBJ1-5; D possibly corresponds to TRBD1 (6 bases). The CDR3 is made up of 15 amino acids. The V gene lost 0 bases and the J gene lost 1 base, with 10 bases spanning the gap. Germline V gene sequence: CDR1 GTSNPN, CDR2 SVGIG (reference sequence). The CDR3, as DNA: TGTGCCTGGAGTGTAGGGGGATACAGCAATCAGCCCCAGCATTTT. Amino acids: CAWSVGGYSNQPQHF.

The CDR3 here is CASSEINGLYNEQFF. CDR3 sequence (DNA): TGTGCCAGCAGTGAAATCAATGGCCTGTACAATGAGCAGTTCTTC. The rearrangement joins TRBV6-1 to TRBJ2-1, with D uncertain. Germline lookup yields CDR1 MNHNS and CDR2 SASEGT. The V end was cut by 2 bases, the J end by 4 bases, with 12 bases between. The CDR3 runs to 15 residues.

The chain has TRBV2 and TRBJ2-5; D possibly corresponds to TRBD2 (6 bases). From germline, CDR1 is SNHLY and CDR2 FYNNEI. The CDR3 is 14 residues long. V lost 11 bases and J lost 4, with 20 bases in between. CDR3 in amino acids: CAHPGRENPETQYF. CDR3 coding DNA: TGTGCCCACCCCGGGAGAGAAAACCCAGAGACCCAGTACTTC.

The chain joins TRBV4-1 to TRBJ2-1; TRBD1 matches at 8 bases. CDR1 is MGHRA and CDR2 is YSYEKL in the germline V gene. This CDR3 spans 15 amino acids. The V segment lost 5 bases and the J segment 7 bases; nucleotides outside the gene matches: 10. The CDR3 loop reads CASSGLNRGENEQFF. In DNA, the CDR3 is TGCGCCAGCAGCGGACTGAACAGGGGGGAAAATGAGCAGTTCTTC.

V usage is TRBV7-9 and J usage is TRBJ2-5; TRBD1 might be the D (5 bases). Per germline, CDR1 SEHNR and CDR2 FQNEAQ (reference sequence). The CDR3 spans 16 residues. With 5 bases removed from V and 0 bases from J, the gap between germline ends came to 16 bases. CDR3 nucleotides: TGTGCCAGCAGCCGGCGATTCAGGGAAAACCAAGAGACCCAGTACTTC. Its translation: CASSRRFRENQETQYF.

This chain uses TRBV30 with TRBJ2-7, with 10 bases lining up with TRBD1. The CDR3 has 13 residues. J lost 5 bases, V lost 3 bases, and 4 bases had no gene match. Per germline, CDR1 GTSNPN and CDR2 SVGIG (reference sequence). DNA of the CDR3: TGTGCCTGGAGGGACAGGGGGGCTGACGAGCAGTACTTC. Translating it yields CAWRDRGADEQYF.

The chain employs TRBV12-2 and TRBJ1-6. TRBV12-2 is an annotated pseudogene. This CDR3 spans 9 amino acids. The CDR3 spells CASRPPVHF. The CDR3 coding sequence is TGTGCAAGTCGCCCCCCCGTCCACTTT.

A note on this clone: One end of the junction does not line up with germline, which may come from a read error. The chain joins TRBV20-1 to TRBJ1-6; no clear D gene. Germline V lookup: CDR1 DFQATT, CDR2 SNEGSKA (reference sequence). The CDR3 has 10 amino acids. The CDR3 region is CSAGDSPLHF. Written as DNA, the CDR3 is TGCAGTGCTGGAGATTCACCCCTCCACTTT.

Here the CDR3 DNA reads TGTGCCAGCAGCGCGACTGGGTCTTACTACGAGCAGTACTTC. Its protein is CASSATGSYYEQYF. The V call is TRBV7-8, the J call TRBJ2-7; D is undetermined. The CDR3 covers 14 residues. V was cut by 5 bases and J by 3 bases, with 14 bases left in between. The germline CDR1 and CDR2 sequences are SGHVS and FQNEAQ.

V usage is TRBV4-1 and J usage is TRBJ2-1, with 7 bases lining up with TRBD1. With 0 bases clipped from V and 4 bases from J, the junction kept 6 bases outside the gene matches. CDR1 MGHRA and CDR2 YSYEKL come from the germline V gene. The CDR3 loop spans 16 amino acids. Here the CDR3 reads CASSQDPRGQYNEQFF. CDR3 in DNA: TGCGCCAGCAGCCAAGATCCTAGGGGACAGTACAATGAGCAGTTCTTC.

A single count supports this clone. The chain carries TRBV2 and TRBJ2-7; D uncertain. Trimming stripped 1 base from V and 1 base from J, with 14 bases between. The CDR3 totals 16 residues. Germline assignment: CDR1 SNHLY and CDR2 FYNNEI. The CDR3 is CASSEGSSSTSYEQYF. CDR3 DNA sequence: TGTGCCAGCAGTGAAGGGTCGAGTAGTACGTCCTACGAGCAGTACTTC. Based on the CDR3 plus reference TRBV2 and TRBJ2-7, the full variable domain is EPEVTQTPSHQVTQMGQEVILRCVPISNHLYFYWYRQILGQKVEFLVSFYNNEISEKSEIFDDQFSVERPDGSNFTLKIRSTKLEDSAMYFCASSEGSSSTSYEQYFGPGTRLTVT.

This chain uses TRBV25-1 with TRBJ1-2, with TRBD1 matching 9 bases. V trimming: 0 bases; J trimming: 6 bases; junction bases outside the gene matches: 5. The germline CDR1 and CDR2 sequences are MGHDK and SYGVNS. The CDR3 extends over 15 amino acids. The chain's CDR3 is CASSEYRDREDGYTF. In DNA form, the CDR3 reads TGTGCCAGCAGTGAATACCGGGACAGGGAGGATGGCTACACCTTC.

The V gene is TRBV4-1, the J gene TRBJ2-2; no definite D call. CDR1 MGHRA and CDR2 YSYEKL come from the germline V gene. Trimming removed 0 bases at V and 4 bases at J, with 0 bases between. The CDR3 has 12 residues. The DNA for the CDR3 is TGCGCCAGCAGCCAAGACACCGGGGAGCTGTTTTTT. This encodes CASSQDTGELFF.

This clone was recorded once. The rearrangement joins TRBV10-3 to TRBJ2-7; 10 bases match TRBD1. In germline, CDR1 is ENHRY, CDR2 SYGVKD. The ends lost 3 bases at V and 5 bases at J; junction bases unmatched: 13. The CDR3 contains 17 residues. In nucleotides, the CDR3 is TGTGCCATCAGTGACCTAGGGGGGACAGGGGTTGTCGACGAGCAGTACTTC. Encoded protein: CAISDLGGTGVVDEQYF.

The chain is built from TRBV4-1 and TRBJ2-7; TRBD2 aligns across 7 bases. Germline V gives CDR1 MGHRA, CDR2 YSYEKL. The CDR3 is 15 residues long. The V gene end was trimmed by 1 base and the J gene end by 1 base; junction bases not matched to a gene: 4. CDR3 in amino acids: CASSQGGGVSYEQYF. The CDR3 nucleotides are TGCGCCAGCAGCCAAGGGGGGGGAGTTTCCTACGAGCAGTACTTC.

The chain carries TRBV2 and TRBJ2-1; TRBD2 aligns across 10 bases. Germline V gene sequence: CDR1 SNHLY, CDR2 FYNNEI. This CDR3 is 16 amino acids long. The junction had 6 bases not matched to a gene; V was cut back by 6 bases and J by 1 base. The CDR3 nucleotides are TGTGCCAGCAGATTTACTAGCGGGGCATCCTACAATGAGCAGTTCTTC. This codes for CASRFTSGASYNEQFF. Based on the CDR3 plus reference TRBV2 and TRBJ2-1, the full variable domain is EPEVTQTPSHQVTQMGQEVILRCVPISNHLYFYWYRQILGQKVEFLVSFYNNEISEKSEIFDDQFSVERPDGSNFTLKIRSTKLEDSAMYFCASRFTSGASYNEQFFGPGTRLTVL.

This sequence joins TRBV10-3 and TRBJ1-2; no definite D call. From germline, CDR1 is ENHRY and CDR2 SYGVKD. The CDR3 consists of 14 residues. V was shortened by 3 bases and J by 6 bases, with 14 bases between the two germline ends. The CDR3 spells CAISEPGGYDGYTF. CDR3 bases: TGTGCCATCAGTGAACCGGGAGGGTACGATGGCTACACCTTC.

The CDR3 bases are TGTGCCAGCAAGCCGGTGGGGGGTGACGAAGACTATGAAAAACTGTTTTTT. Its translation: CASKPVGGDEDYEKLFF. This chain uses TRBV7-6 with TRBJ1-4, with a possible D match to TRBD1 (5 bases). Germline loops: CDR1 SGHVS, CDR2 FNYEAQ. CDR3 length: 17 amino acids. The V end was cut by 7 bases, the J end by 6 bases, with 24 bases between.

The CDR3 region is CASSSPAAQGGTGELFF. The CDR3 DNA reads as TGTGCCAGCAGCTCCCCTGCTGCGCAGGGGGGAACCGGGGAGCTGTTTTTT. The rearrangement uses TRBV11-2 and TRBJ2-2; D might be TRBD1 (7 bases). CDR3 length equals 17 residues. Trimming took off 4 bases at V and 5 bases at J, with 20 bases between the two ends. Germline V gene sequence: CDR1 SGHAT, CDR2 FQNNGV.

This chain uses TRBV27 with TRBJ2-1, with 9 bases aligning to TRBD1. Germline loops: CDR1 MNHEY, CDR2 SMNVEV (reference sequence). V shed 7 bases, J shed 6 bases, and the junction held 7 bases outside the gene matches. The CDR3 is made up of 14 amino acids. The CDR3 nucleotides read TGTGCCAGCACCTTCGGGACAGGGTCCAATGAGCAGTTCTTC. Amino acid sequence: CASTFGTGSNEQFF.

CDR3 in amino acids: CASRPPTGVLYNEQFF. CDR3 DNA: TGTGCCAGCAGACCACCGACAGGGGTGTTGTACAATGAGCAGTTCTTC. The gene calls are TRBV27 and TRBJ2-1; 8 bases agree with TRBD1. After removal of 6 bases from V and 4 bases from J, the junction contained 11 bases not matched to a gene. The germline V gene has CDR1 MNHEY and CDR2 SMNVEV (reference sequence). This CDR3 is 16 amino acids long.